This TCR beta chain derives from a study of immune heterogeneity within non-small cell lung tumors. This clonotype is classed as large. Its specificity is unknown. Study results and caveats: Local tumor mutational burden and local T-cell repertoire clonality showed a moderate significant correlation, R 0.3 to 0.4. Identical dominant CDR3 beta clonotypes were found repeatedly across the tumor sites of a single patient, and these appeared alongside high-frequency clones that were unique to particular tumor locations.

A first 10-cycle multiplex round used 32 V-gene and 13 J-gene primers on TCR beta CDR3. TCRdb re-called the multiplex PCR reads through MiXCR, storing one row per CDR3 protein. The sample lists fewer than 3,000 distinct CDR3 sequences, about 15% occurring once. Looked up from germline, CDR1 is MNHEY and CDR2 is SMNVEV (reference sequence). V lost 6 bases, J lost 5 bases, and 17 bases lay in between. The CDR3 loop spans 14 amino acids. Template material for each sample was 500 to 600 ng of bulk tumor genomic DNA. Surgeons took several biopsies per primary tumor, spaced far apart, during surgery. Their non-small cell lung cancer was newly diagnosed and untreated, and the patients underwent curative surgery.

The clonotype originates from a female donor with non-small cell lung cancer. Sequenced sample: lung tumor tissue. The chain uses TRBV27 and TRBJ2-7; D uncertain. This chain's CDR3 is CASSRTPAFHEQYF. The CDR3 nucleotides read TGTGCCAGCAGCCGAACTCCAGCGTTTCACGAGCAGTACTTC.